This TCR beta chain derives from a study of CD8+ T cells in alopecia areata. Germline V lookup: CDR1 GTSNPN, CDR2 SVGIG (reference sequence). CDR3 length: 16 residues. V shed 3 bases, J shed 7 bases, and the junction held 14 bases outside the gene matches. Reverse transcription of extracted RNA yielded cDNA, which provided the sequencing template. The method was immunoSEQ multiplex PCR; TCRdb's version includes in-frame clones alone and lacks a portion of them. Of approximately 120,000 clones detected, roughly 50% appear once; the ten largest clones hold roughly a tenth. Lesional scalp tissue (obtained by punch biopsy) and peripheral blood were collected from alopecia areata patients.

The sequence derives from a human donor with alopecia areata. The rearrangement joins TRBV30 to TRBJ2-1, with 8 nucleotides matching TRBD2. What was sequenced was NKG2D-low CD8+ T cells sorted from blood. The CDR3 is CAWRAASGPLLNEQFF. CDR3 DNA sequence: TGTGCCTGGAGGGCGGCTAGCGGGCCCCTATTGAATGAGCAGTTCTTC.